This T cell receptor beta chain was captured in a study of T cell changes during pregnancy in multiple sclerosis. Repertoires were generated with immunoSEQ multiplex PCR, while TCRdb's copy carries only in-frame clones and drops some. Seen here are more than 50,000 clones, 89% observed once, and the top ten hold 2.5%. Trimming stripped 1 base from V and 8 bases from J, with 8 bases between. CDR3 length equals 13 residues. In germline, CDR1 is LNHDA, CDR2 SQIVND (reference sequence). Here the sequenced sample was peripheral blood, taken in the first trimester of pregnancy. This sequence joins TRBV19 and TRBJ2-2; maybe TRBD1 (5 bases). This sequence originates from a female donor with multiple sclerosis, enrolled in a pregnancy study. CDR3 region: CASSIVQGGELFF. The CDR3 DNA reads TGTGCCAGTAGTATAGTTCAGGGTGGGGAGCTGTTTTTT.